Listed below are T cell receptor beta chains from one sample, sequenced in a study of graft-versus-host responses after intestinal transplantation. TCRdb keeps only in-frame clones here, not all; method: immunoSEQ multiplex PCR. The table shows 98,000 or so clones, with roughly 82% occurring only once. The sequencing here drew on PBMCs, taken 255 days after intestinal transplant. These receptors originate from a human patient who received an intestinal transplant, so some T cells may come from the graft donor. The CDR3 runs from the conserved cysteine through the conserved F or W. The D gene is left open where the match is weak. Where a row states a size, it is once, few, many or the class of an expanded clone; other rows omit it.

j_gene: TRBJ2-7; abundance: NA; d_gene: TRBD2; v_gene: TRBV28; CDR3aa: CASSFSGRGYEQYF; CDR3nt: TGTGCCAGCAGTTTTAGCGGGAGGGGGTACGAGCAGTACTTC
j_gene: TRBJ2-3; abundance: once; d_gene: TRBD2; v_gene: TRBV30; CDR3aa: CAWDRGGDTQYF; CDR3nt: TGTGCCTGGGATCGGGGGGGAGATACGCAGTATTTT
j_gene: TRBJ1-1; abundance: NA; d_gene: TRBD1; v_gene: TRBV27; CDR3aa: CASSLSSQGARGGTEAFF; CDR3nt: TGTGCCAGCAGTTTATCGTCACAGGGGGCGCGGGGGGGGACTGAAGCTTTCTTT
j_gene: TRBJ1-1; abundance: NA; d_gene: NA; v_gene: TRBV7-2; CDR3aa: CASSPPGMNTEAFF; CDR3nt: TGTGCCAGCAGCCCGCCAGGCATGAACACTGAAGCTTTCTTT
j_gene: TRBJ2-3; abundance: NA; d_gene: NA; v_gene: TRBV7-2; CDR3aa: CASSLAVLHTDTQYF; CDR3nt: TGTGCCAGCAGCCTGGCGGTCCTCCACACAGATACGCAGTATTTT
j_gene: TRBJ1-1; abundance: NA; d_gene: TRBD1; v_gene: TRBV29-1; CDR3aa: CSGHRGNTEAFF; CDR3nt: TGCAGCGGTCACAGGGGCAACACTGAAGCTTTCTTT
j_gene: TRBJ2-3; abundance: once; d_gene: TRBD1; v_gene: TRBV5-1; CDR3aa: CASSPGGPTDTQYF; CDR3nt: TGCGCCAGCAGCCCAGGGGGACCGACAGATACGCAGTATTTT
j_gene: TRBJ1-1; abundance: NA; d_gene: NA; v_gene: TRBV5-1; CDR3aa: CASSLSMASRGEAFF; CDR3nt: TGCGCCAGCAGCTTGAGTATGGCCAGTCGTGGTGAGGCTTTCTTT
j_gene: TRBJ1-4; abundance: NA; d_gene: NA; v_gene: TRBV9; CDR3aa: CASSVSLQGGKLFF; CDR3nt: TGTGCCAGCAGCGTATCCCTACAAGGGGGAAAACTGTTTTTT
j_gene: TRBJ1-2; abundance: NA; d_gene: NA; v_gene: TRBV5-4; CDR3aa: CASTDSKYGYTF; CDR3nt: TGTGCCAGTACCGACTCAAAATATGGCTACACCTTC
j_gene: TRBJ1-2; abundance: once; d_gene: NA; v_gene: TRBV9; CDR3aa: CASSVDDQRDLDDYTF; CDR3nt: TGTGCCAGCAGCGTAGATGATCAACGAGACCTGGATGACTACACCTTC
j_gene: TRBJ1-3; abundance: NA; d_gene: NA; v_gene: TRBV11-2; CDR3aa: CASSFLEPTIYF; CDR3nt: TGTGCCAGCAGCTTTCTCGAGCCCACCATATATTTT
j_gene: TRBJ1-5; abundance: NA; d_gene: TRBD1; v_gene: TRBV2; CDR3aa: CASRRDRGENQPQHF; CDR3nt: TGTGCCAGCAGGAGGGACAGGGGGGAAAATCAGCCCCAGCATTTT
j_gene: TRBJ1-1; abundance: NA; d_gene: NA; v_gene: TRBV7-6; CDR3aa: CASSLVIGNTEAFF; CDR3nt: TGTGCCAGCAGCTTAGTAATAGGGAACACTGAAGCTTTCTTT
j_gene: TRBJ2-3; abundance: NA; d_gene: NA; v_gene: TRBV20-1; CDR3aa: CSARDPDTQYF; CDR3nt: TGCAGTGCTAGAGACCCTGATACGCAGTATTTT
j_gene: TRBJ2-1; abundance: few; d_gene: TRBD2; v_gene: TRBV15; CDR3aa: CATSREGSSGGYNEQFF; CDR3nt: TGTGCCACCAGCAGAGAAGGTTCTAGCGGGGGATACAATGAGCAGTTCTTC
j_gene: TRBJ2-3; abundance: NA; d_gene: NA; v_gene: TRBV5-4; CDR3aa: CASSLGGEATDTQYF; CDR3nt: TGTGCCAGCAGCTTGGGCGGGGAGGCCACAGATACGCAGTATTTT
j_gene: TRBJ2-7; abundance: NA; d_gene: NA; v_gene: TRBV14; CDR3aa: CASSRVVNTEQYF; CDR3nt: TGTGCCAGCAGCCGAGTTGTCAACACCGAGCAGTACTTC
j_gene: TRBJ2-5; abundance: NA; d_gene: TRBD1; v_gene: TRBV11-2; CDR3aa: CASSSQGAPLKETQYF; CDR3nt: TGTGCCAGCAGCTCCCAGGGGGCGCCCCTAAAAGAGACCCAGTACTTC
j_gene: TRBJ1-2; abundance: NA; d_gene: TRBD1; v_gene: TRBV5-1; CDR3aa: CARSLSGAGGDYGYTF; CDR3nt: TGCGCCCGCAGCTTGTCGGGTGCAGGGGGGGACTATGGCTACACCTTC
j_gene: TRBJ2-2; abundance: once; d_gene: TRBD2; v_gene: TRBV9; CDR3aa: CASSEKILAGNTGELFF; CDR3nt: TGTGCCAGCAGCGAGAAGATCCTAGCGGGCAACACCGGGGAGCTGTTTTTT
j_gene: TRBJ1-4; abundance: NA; d_gene: TRBD1; v_gene: TRBV28; CDR3aa: CASSLRGDGEKLFF; CDR3nt: TGTGCCAGCAGCCTCAGGGGGGATGGTGAAAAACTGTTTTTT
j_gene: TRBJ2-3; abundance: NA; d_gene: NA; v_gene: TRBV30; CDR3aa: CALDRRYGDTQYF; CDR3nt: TGTGCCTTAGACAGGCGGTATGGAGATACGCAGTATTTT
j_gene: TRBJ2-2; abundance: once; d_gene: NA; v_gene: TRBV30; CDR3aa: CAWIPQTIGELFF; CDR3nt: TGTGCCTGGATCCCCCAGACCATCGGGGAGCTGTTTTTT
j_gene: TRBJ1-3; abundance: NA; d_gene: NA; v_gene: TRBV9; CDR3aa: CASSVDPGTIYF; CDR3nt: TGTGCCAGCAGCGTAGATCCAGGCACCATATATTTT
j_gene: TRBJ1-2; abundance: NA; d_gene: TRBD1; v_gene: TRBV29-1; CDR3aa: CSVDAGGPYIGGYTF; CDR3nt: TGCAGCGTTGATGCAGGGGGCCCCTATATCGGTGGCTACACCTTC
j_gene: TRBJ1-3; abundance: NA; d_gene: NA; v_gene: TRBV6-5; CDR3aa: CASSQWSGNTIYF; CDR3nt: TGTGCCAGCAGCCAGTGGTCTGGAAACACCATATATTTT
j_gene: TRBJ1-3; abundance: NA; d_gene: NA; v_gene: TRBV7-9; CDR3aa: CASSLNRQTGNTIYF; CDR3nt: TGTGCCAGCAGCTTAAATAGACAAACAGGAAACACCATATATTTT
j_gene: TRBJ2-1; abundance: NA; d_gene: NA; v_gene: TRBV5-1; CDR3aa: CASSFPSYNEQFF; CDR3nt: TGCGCCAGCAGCTTCCCCTCATACAATGAGCAGTTCTTC
j_gene: TRBJ2-7; abundance: NA; d_gene: NA; v_gene: TRBV7-2; CDR3aa: CASSHLGANGREQYF; CDR3nt: TGTGCCAGCAGCCACCTAGGGGCGAACGGACGCGAGCAGTACTTC
j_gene: TRBJ1-2; abundance: NA; d_gene: TRBD1; v_gene: TRBV28; CDR3aa: CASSFGSGTGRNYGYTF; CDR3nt: TGTGCCAGCAGTTTTGGATCCGGGACAGGGAGGAACTATGGCTACACCTTC
j_gene: TRBJ2-2; abundance: NA; d_gene: NA; v_gene: TRBV6-1; CDR3aa: CASKVGDLYTGELFF; CDR3nt: TGTGCCAGCAAAGTCGGGGACCTGTACACCGGGGAGCTGTTTTTT
j_gene: TRBJ1-1; abundance: NA; d_gene: NA; v_gene: TRBV6-5; CDR3aa: CASSYSSRSEAFF; CDR3nt: TGTGCCAGCAGTTACTCGAGCAGGTCGGAAGCTTTCTTT
j_gene: TRBJ1-2; abundance: few; d_gene: TRBD1; v_gene: TRBV28; CDR3aa: CASSLGPGQGVLGYTF; CDR3nt: TGTGCCAGCAGTTTGGGACCGGGACAGGGGGTTCTCGGCTACACCTTC
j_gene: TRBJ2-5; abundance: NA; d_gene: NA; v_gene: TRBV18; CDR3aa: CASSLVSGPRGETQYF; CDR3nt: TGTGCCAGCTCACTTGTAAGCGGGCCGAGGGGAGAGACCCAGTACTTC
j_gene: TRBJ2-4; abundance: NA; d_gene: NA; v_gene: TRBV20-1; CDR3aa: CSAFAKNIQYF; CDR3nt: TGCAGTGCTTTTGCCAAAAACATTCAGTACTTC
j_gene: TRBJ2-1; abundance: once; d_gene: NA; v_gene: TRBV2; CDR3aa: CASRYRTESLAHNEQFF; CDR3nt: TGTGCCAGCAGGTATAGGACGGAGTCCCTTGCCCACAATGAGCAGTTCTTC
j_gene: TRBJ2-6; abundance: NA; d_gene: NA; v_gene: TRBV15; CDR3aa: CATSRETGTGANVLTF; CDR3nt: TGTGCCACCAGCAGGGAGACAGGCACTGGGGCCAACGTCCTGACTTTC
j_gene: TRBJ2-5; abundance: NA; d_gene: TRBD2; v_gene: TRBV9; CDR3aa: CASSVGTSGVQETQYF; CDR3nt: TGTGCCAGCAGCGTAGGGACTAGCGGGGTGCAAGAGACCCAGTACTTC
j_gene: TRBJ2-2; abundance: few; d_gene: NA; v_gene: TRBV4-3; CDR3aa: CASSQEWGHTANTGELFF; CDR3nt: TGCGCCAGCAGCCAAGAATGGGGACACACAGCGAACACCGGGGAGCTGTTTTTT
j_gene: TRBJ1-5; abundance: NA; d_gene: TRBD1; v_gene: TRBV28; CDR3aa: CASRASLGQGRNQPQHF; CDR3nt: TGTGCCAGCAGGGCCTCTCTGGGACAGGGAAGAAATCAGCCCCAGCATTTT